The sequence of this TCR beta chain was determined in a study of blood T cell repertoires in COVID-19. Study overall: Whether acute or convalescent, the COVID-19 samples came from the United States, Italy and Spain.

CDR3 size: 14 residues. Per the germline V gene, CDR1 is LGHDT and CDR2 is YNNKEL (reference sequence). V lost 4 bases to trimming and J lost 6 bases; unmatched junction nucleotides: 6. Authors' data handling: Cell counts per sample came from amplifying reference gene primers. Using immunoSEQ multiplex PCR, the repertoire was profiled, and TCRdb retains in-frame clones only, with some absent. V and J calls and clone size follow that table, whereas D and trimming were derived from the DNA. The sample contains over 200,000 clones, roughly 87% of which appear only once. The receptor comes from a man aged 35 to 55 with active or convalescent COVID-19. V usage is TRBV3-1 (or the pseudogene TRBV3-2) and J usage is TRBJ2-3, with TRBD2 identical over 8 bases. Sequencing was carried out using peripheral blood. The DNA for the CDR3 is TGTGCCAGCAGCCGCGGGGGGTCCAAGGATACGCAGTATTTT. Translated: CASSRGGSKDTQYF.